The TCR beta chain under discussion was sequenced for a study of prognosis after radiotherapy for stage I lung cancer. Study summary: Aged roughly 50 to 95 years, with a median of approximately 74 years, the patients were about 13 men and five or six women. Stereotactic body radiotherapy was never combined with concurrent therapy in any patient. Study-wide results and caveats: Any tumor specificity that the expanded TCR clones may have had was not determined.

Two-round multiplex PCR, the amplification method, yielded TCR beta CDR3 from genomic DNA. Gene-specific primers for each TRBV and TRBJ gene drove first-round PCR. TCRdb independently ran MiXCR on the multiplex PCR reads; one entry per CDR3 protein. Among roughly 30,000 distinct CDR3 sequences listed, under 60% were seen once. This clonotype was seen at least ten times. The antigen remains undetermined. CDR1 is SGHNT and CDR2 is YYREEE in the germline V gene (reference sequence). The CDR3 consists of 14 residues. V dropped 0 bases and J dropped 4 bases, with 9 bases sitting between them. The chain employs TRBV5-4 and TRBJ2-3; either TRBD1 or TRBD2 may fit D (5 bases each). Specimen: PBMCs, collected before or after stereotactic body radiation therapy (not recorded which). The TCR comes from a donor over 45 with non-small cell lung cancer. The CDR3 region is CASSLGGLSDTQYF. Here the CDR3 DNA reads TGTGCCAGCAGCTTGGGGGGGTTATCAGATACGCAGTATTTT.